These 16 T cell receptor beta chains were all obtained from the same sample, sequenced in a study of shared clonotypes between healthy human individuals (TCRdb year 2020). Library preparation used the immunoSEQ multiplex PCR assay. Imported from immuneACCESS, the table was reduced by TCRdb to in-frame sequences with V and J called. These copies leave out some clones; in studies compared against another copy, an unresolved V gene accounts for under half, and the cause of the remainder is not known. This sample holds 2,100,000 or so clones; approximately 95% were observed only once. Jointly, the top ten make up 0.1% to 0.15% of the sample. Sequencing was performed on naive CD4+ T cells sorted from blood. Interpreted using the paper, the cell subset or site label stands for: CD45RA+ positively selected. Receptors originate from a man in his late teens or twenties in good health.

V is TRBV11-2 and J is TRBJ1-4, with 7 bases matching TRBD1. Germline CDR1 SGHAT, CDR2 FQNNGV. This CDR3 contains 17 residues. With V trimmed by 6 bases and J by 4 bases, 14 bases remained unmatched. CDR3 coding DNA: TGTGCCAGCAGTCTTTACGGGACAGAAAGCCTTAATGAAAAACTGTTTTTT. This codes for CASSLYGTESLNEKLFF. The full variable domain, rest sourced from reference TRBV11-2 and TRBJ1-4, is EAGVAQSPRYKIIEKRQSVAFWCNPISGHATLYWYQQILGQGPKLLIQFQNNGVVDDSQLPKDRFSAERLKGVDSTLKIQPAKLEDSAVYLCASSLYGTESLNEKLFFGSGTQLSVL.

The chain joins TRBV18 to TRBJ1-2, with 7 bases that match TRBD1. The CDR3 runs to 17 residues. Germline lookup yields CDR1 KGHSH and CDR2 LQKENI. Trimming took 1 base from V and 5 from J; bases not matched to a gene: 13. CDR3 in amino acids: CASSPRILGQSFYGYTF. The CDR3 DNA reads TGTGCCAGCTCACCACGAATCCTGGGACAGTCATTTTATGGCTACACCTTC.

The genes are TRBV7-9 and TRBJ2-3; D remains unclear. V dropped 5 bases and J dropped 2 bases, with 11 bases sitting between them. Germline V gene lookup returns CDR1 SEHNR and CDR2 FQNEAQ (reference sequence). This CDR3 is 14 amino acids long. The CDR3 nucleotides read TGTGCCAGCAGCCCAACGCGGCCCACAGATACGCAGTATTTT. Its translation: CASSPTRPTDTQYF.

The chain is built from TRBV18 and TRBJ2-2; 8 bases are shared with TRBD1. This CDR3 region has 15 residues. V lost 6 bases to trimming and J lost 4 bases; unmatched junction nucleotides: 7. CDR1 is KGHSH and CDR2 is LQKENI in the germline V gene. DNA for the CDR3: TGTGCCAGCTCTCCCGACAGGGGCGGCACCGGGGAGCTGTTTTTT. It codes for CASSPDRGGTGELFF.

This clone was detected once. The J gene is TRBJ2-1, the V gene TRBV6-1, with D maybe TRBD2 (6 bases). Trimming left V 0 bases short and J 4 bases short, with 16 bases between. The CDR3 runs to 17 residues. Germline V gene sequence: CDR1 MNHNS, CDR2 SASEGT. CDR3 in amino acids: CASSEASDYRRYNEQFF. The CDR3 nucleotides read TGTGCCAGCAGTGAAGCTTCGGACTACAGAAGATACAATGAGCAGTTCTTC.

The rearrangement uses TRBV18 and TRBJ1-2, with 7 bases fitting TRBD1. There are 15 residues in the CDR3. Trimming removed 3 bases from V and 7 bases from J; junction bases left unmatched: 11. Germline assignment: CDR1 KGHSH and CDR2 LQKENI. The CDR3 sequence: CASSPTGPPASGYTF. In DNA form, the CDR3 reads TGTGCCAGCTCACCGACAGGGCCACCCGCTAGTGGCTACACCTTC.

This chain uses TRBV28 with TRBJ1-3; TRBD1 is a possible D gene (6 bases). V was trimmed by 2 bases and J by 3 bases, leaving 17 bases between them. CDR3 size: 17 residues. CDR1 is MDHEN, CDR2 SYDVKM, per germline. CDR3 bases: TGTGCCAGCAGTTTACTCCCGCCAGGGGCCGATGGAAACACCATATATTTT. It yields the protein CASSLLPPGADGNTIYF. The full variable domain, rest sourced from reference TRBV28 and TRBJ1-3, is DVKVTQSSRYLVKRTGEKVFLECVQDMDHENMFWYRQDPGLGLRLIYFSYDVKMKEKGDIPEGYSVSREKKERFSLILESASTNQTSMYLCASSLLPPGADGNTIYFGEGSWLTVV.

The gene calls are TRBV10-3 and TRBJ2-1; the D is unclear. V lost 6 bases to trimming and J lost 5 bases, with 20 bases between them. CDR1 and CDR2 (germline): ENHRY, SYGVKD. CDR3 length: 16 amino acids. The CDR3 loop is CAISSQNPKNNNEQFF. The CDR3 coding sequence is TGTGCCATCAGCTCACAGAATCCAAAAAATAACAATGAGCAGTTCTTC.

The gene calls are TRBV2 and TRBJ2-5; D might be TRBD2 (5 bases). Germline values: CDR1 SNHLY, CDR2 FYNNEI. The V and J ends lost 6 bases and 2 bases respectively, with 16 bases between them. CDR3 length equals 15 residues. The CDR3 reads CASRGAWSGQETQYF. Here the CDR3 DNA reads TGTGCCAGCAGAGGTGCCTGGTCGGGACAAGAGACCCAGTACTTC.

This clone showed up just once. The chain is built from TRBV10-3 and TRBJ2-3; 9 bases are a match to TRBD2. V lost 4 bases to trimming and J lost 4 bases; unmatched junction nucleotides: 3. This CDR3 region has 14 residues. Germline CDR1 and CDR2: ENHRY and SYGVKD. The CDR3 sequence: CAISGGGAADTQYF. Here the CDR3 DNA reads TGTGCCATCAGTGGCGGGGGGGCCGCAGATACGCAGTATTTT.

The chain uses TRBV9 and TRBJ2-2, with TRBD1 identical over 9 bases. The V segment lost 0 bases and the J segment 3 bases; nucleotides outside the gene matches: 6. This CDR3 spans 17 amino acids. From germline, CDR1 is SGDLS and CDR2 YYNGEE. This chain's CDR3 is CASSVATGGADTGELFF. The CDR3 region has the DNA TGTGCCAGCAGCGTAGCTACAGGGGGCGCCGACACCGGGGAGCTGTTTTTT.

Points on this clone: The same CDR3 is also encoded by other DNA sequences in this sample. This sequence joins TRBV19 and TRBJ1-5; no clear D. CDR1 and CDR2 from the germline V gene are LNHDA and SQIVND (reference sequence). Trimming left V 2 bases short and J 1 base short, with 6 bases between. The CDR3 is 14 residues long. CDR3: CASSIPRSNQPQHF. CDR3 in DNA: TGTGCCAGTAGTATACCCCGCAGCAATCAGCCCCAGCATTTT.

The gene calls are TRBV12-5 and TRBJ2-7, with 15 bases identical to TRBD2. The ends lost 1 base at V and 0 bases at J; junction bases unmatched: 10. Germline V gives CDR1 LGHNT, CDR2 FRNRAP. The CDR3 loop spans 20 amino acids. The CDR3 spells CASGLETTGTSGGSSYEQYF. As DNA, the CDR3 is TGTGCTAGTGGTTTGGAAACAACAGGGACTAGCGGGGGGAGCTCCTACGAGCAGTACTTC.

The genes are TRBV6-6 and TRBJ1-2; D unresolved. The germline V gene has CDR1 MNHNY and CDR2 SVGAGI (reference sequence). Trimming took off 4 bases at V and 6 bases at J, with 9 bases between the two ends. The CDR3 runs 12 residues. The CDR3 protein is CASSWVSDGYTF. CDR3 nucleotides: TGTGCCAGCAGTTGGGTGAGCGATGGCTACACCTTC.

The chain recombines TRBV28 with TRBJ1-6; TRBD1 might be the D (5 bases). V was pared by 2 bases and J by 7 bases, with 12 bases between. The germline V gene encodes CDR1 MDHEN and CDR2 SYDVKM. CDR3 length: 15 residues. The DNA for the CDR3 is TGTGCCAGCAGTTTACCTGGACAACAAAATTCACCCCTCCACTTT. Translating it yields CASSLPGQQNSPLHF.

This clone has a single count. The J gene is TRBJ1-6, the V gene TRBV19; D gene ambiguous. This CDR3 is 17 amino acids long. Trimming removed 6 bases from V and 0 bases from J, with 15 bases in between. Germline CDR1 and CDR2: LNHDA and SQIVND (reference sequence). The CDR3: CASRSAETVSYNSPLHF. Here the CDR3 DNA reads TGTGCCAGTAGGTCTGCCGAGACTGTCTCCTATAATTCACCCCTCCACTTT.